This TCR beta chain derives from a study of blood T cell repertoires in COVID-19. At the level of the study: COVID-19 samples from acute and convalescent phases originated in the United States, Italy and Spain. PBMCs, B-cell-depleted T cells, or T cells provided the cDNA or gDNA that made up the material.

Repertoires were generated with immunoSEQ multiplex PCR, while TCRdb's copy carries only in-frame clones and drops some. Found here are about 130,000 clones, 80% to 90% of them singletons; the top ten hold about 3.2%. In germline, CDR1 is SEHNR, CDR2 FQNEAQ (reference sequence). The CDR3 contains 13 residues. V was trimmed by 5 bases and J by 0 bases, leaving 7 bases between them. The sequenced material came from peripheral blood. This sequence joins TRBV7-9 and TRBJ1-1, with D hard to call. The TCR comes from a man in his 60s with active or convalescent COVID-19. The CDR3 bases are TGTGCCAGCAGCCAGCGGTTGAACACTGAAGCTTTCTTT. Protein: CASSQRLNTEAFF.